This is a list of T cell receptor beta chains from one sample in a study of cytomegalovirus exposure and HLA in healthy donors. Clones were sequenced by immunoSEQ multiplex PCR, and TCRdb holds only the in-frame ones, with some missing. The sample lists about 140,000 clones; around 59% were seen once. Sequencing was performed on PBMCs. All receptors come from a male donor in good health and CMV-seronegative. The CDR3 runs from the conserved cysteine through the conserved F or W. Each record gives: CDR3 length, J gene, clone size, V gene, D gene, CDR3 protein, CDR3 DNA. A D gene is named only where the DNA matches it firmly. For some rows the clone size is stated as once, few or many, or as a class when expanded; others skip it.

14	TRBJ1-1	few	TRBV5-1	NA	CASSLGGVDTEAFF	TGCGCCAGCAGCTTGGGGGGGGTAGACACTGAAGCTTTCTTT
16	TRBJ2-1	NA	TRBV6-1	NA	CASSEARLDTRHEQFF	TGTGCCAGCAGTGAAGCCCGACTAGATACGAGGCATGAGCAGTTCTTC
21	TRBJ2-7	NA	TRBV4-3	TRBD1	CASSQPEVSSVTGTRRDEQYF	TGCGCCAGCAGCCAACCAGAGGTGAGCTCCGTGACAGGGACCCGACGGGACGAGCAGTACTTC
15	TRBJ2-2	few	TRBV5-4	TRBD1	CASSQDQGAAGELFF	TGTGCCAGCAGCCAAGACCAGGGGGCCGCCGGGGAGCTGTTTTTT
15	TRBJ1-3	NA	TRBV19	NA	CASRTLVHSGNTIYF	TGTGCCAGTAGAACTCTCGTTCACTCTGGAAACACCATATATTTT
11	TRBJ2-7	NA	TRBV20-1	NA	CSEQGNYEQYF	TGCAGTGAGCAGGGGAACTACGAGCAGTACTTC
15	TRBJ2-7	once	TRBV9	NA	CASSRWSGNHYEQYF	TGTGCCAGCAGCAGATGGTCAGGGAATCACTACGAGCAGTACTTC
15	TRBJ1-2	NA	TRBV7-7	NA	CASSLVPSGLRGYTF	TGTGCTAGCAGCTTAGTGCCCTCGGGGTTACGTGGCTACACCTTC
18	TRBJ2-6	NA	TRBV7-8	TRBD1	CASSARTGGASGANVLTF	TGTGCCAGCAGCGCTCGGACAGGGGGCGCATCTGGGGCCAACGTCCTGACTTTC
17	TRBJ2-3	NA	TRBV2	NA	CASRQFTSLRGTDTQYF	TGTGCCAGCAGGCAATTTACCTCACTCAGGGGCACAGATACGCAGTATTTT
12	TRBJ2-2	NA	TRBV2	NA	CASRTVTGELFF	TGTGCCAGCAGGACTGTCACCGGGGAGCTGTTTTTT
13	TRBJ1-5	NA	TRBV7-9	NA	CASSLEGDQPQHF	TGTGCCAGCAGCTTAGAAGGAGATCAGCCCCAGCATTTT
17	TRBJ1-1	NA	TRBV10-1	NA	CASTDGLRGGKNTEAFF	TGCGCCAGCACCGATGGACTGCGGGGGGGAAAGAACACTGAAGCTTTCTTT
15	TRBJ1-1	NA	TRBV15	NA	CATSRGHRADTEAFF	TGTGCCACCAGCAGAGGACACAGGGCGGACACTGAAGCTTTCTTT
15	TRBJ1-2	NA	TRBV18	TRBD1	CASSLGTGDNYGYTF	TGTGCCAGCTCACTCGGGACAGGGGACAACTATGGCTACACCTTC
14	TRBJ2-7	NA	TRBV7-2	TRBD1	CASSPRRDRVEQYF	TGTGCCAGCAGCCCGCGAAGAGACAGGGTCGAGCAGTACTTC
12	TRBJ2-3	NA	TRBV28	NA	CASRQSTDTQYF	TGTGCCAGCAGACAGAGCACAGATACGCAGTATTTT
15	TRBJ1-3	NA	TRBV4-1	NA	CASRQRDLGRDTIYF	TGCGCCAGCAGACAACGGGACTTGGGCAGGGACACCATATATTTT
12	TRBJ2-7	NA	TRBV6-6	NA	CASSPLRYEQYF	TGTGCCAGCAGTCCCCTCCGCTACGAGCAGTACTTC
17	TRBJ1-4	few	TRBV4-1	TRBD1	CASSRGTGRTSNEKLFF	TGCGCCAGCAGCCGGGGGACAGGGAGGACCTCTAATGAAAAACTGTTTTTT
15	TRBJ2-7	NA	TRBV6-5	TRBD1	CASSRTGGHVYEQYF	TGTGCCAGCAGTCGTACAGGGGGGCATGTCTACGAGCAGTACTTC
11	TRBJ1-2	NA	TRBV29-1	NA	CSVDGQIRYTF	TGCAGCGTTGACGGACAGATTCGCTACACCTTC
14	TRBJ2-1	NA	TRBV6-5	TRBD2	CASSEGLAVDEQFF	TGTGCCAGCAGTGAGGGACTAGCGGTTGATGAGCAGTTCTTC
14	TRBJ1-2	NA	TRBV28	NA	CASSLNEAVYGYTF	TGTGCCAGCAGTTTAAATGAGGCGGTCTATGGCTACACCTTC
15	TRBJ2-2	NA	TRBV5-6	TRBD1	CASSLSQGVSGELFF	TGTGCCAGCAGCTTGAGCCAGGGGGTCAGCGGGGAGCTGTTTTTT
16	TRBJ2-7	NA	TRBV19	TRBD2	CASSIEPAGGAYEQYF	TGTGCCAGTAGTATTGAACCAGCGGGGGGAGCCTACGAGCAGTACTTC
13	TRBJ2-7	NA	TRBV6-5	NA	CASSSRDHYEQYF	TGTGCCAGCAGTTCTCGGGATCACTACGAGCAGTACTTC
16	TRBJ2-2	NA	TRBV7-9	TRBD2	CASSSSSGGATGELFF	TGTGCCAGCAGCTCCTCCAGCGGGGGGGCCACCGGGGAGCTGTTTTTT
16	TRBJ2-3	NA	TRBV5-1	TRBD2	CASSLLAGRSTDTQYF	TGCGCCAGCAGCCTTCTAGCGGGGAGGAGCACAGATACGCAGTATTTT
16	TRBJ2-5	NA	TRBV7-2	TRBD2	CASSLEVAGGQETQYF	TGTGCCAGCAGCTTAGAGGTAGCGGGGGGTCAAGAGACCCAGTACTTC
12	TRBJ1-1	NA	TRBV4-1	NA	CASSRGSTEAFF	TGCGCCAGCAGCAGGGGAAGCACTGAAGCTTTCTTT
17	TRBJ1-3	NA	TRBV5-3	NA	CARSKTVRGDSGNTIYF	TGTGCCAGAAGCAAAACCGTACGGGGGGACTCTGGAAACACCATATATTTT
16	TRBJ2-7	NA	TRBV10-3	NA	CAISESIVQGSYEQYF	TGTGCCATCAGTGAGTCTATTGTGCAGGGGTCCTACGAGCAGTACTTC
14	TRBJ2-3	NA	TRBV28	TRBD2	CASTLAGSTDTQYF	TGTGCCAGCACTTTAGCGGGGAGCACAGATACGCAGTATTTT
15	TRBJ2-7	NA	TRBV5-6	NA	CASSLAAVQVDEQYF	TGTGCCAGCAGCTTGGCCGCCGTACAGGTGGACGAGCAGTACTTC
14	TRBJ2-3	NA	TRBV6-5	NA	CASTAAGKADTQYF	TGTGCCAGCACCGCGGCAGGGAAAGCAGATACGCAGTATTTT
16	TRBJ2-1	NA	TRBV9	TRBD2	CASSVATSGGVNEQFF	TGTGCCAGCAGCGTAGCGACTAGCGGGGGGGTCAATGAGCAGTTCTTC
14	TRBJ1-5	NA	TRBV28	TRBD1	CASSLGQNNQPQHF	TGTGCCAGCAGTTTGGGACAGAACAATCAGCCCCAGCATTTT
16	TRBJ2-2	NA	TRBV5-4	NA	CASSLYPGSNTGELFF	TGTGCCAGCAGCTTGTACCCGGGTTCTAACACCGGGGAGCTGTTTTTT
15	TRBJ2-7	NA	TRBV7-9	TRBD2	CASGLVGSGRYEQYF	TGTGCCAGCGGCTTAGTAGGTAGCGGGCGCTACGAGCAGTACTTC
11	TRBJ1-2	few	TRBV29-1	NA	CSVEEGEVYTF	TGCAGCGTTGAAGAGGGAGAGGTTTACACCTTC
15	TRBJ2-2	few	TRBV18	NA	CASSLPQDRAGELFF	TGTGCCAGCTCACTACCTCAGGACAGAGCCGGGGAGCTGTTTTTT
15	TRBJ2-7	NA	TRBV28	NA	CASRSLGGSGGEQYF	TGTGCCAGCAGATCTTTGGGGGGATCAGGAGGCGAGCAGTACTTC
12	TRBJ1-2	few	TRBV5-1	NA	CASSFTGYGYTF	TGCGCCAGCAGCTTCACAGGGTATGGCTACACCTTC
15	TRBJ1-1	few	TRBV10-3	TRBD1	CATSGQVAIGAEAFF	TGTGCCACGTCGGGACAGGTTGCCATAGGGGCTGAAGCTTTCTTT
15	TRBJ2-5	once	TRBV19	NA	CASSISRQYQETQYF	TGTGCCAGTAGTATTTCCCGCCAGTACCAAGAGACCCAGTACTTC
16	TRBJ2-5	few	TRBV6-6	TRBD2	CASRDPSGDHQETQYF	TGTGCCAGCAGGGACCCAAGCGGGGACCACCAAGAGACCCAGTACTTC
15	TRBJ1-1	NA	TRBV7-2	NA	CASSLVEGMLSEAFF	TGTGCCAGCAGCTTAGTGGAGGGCATGTTGTCTGAAGCTTTCTTT
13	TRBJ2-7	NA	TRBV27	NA	CASTGQNPYEQYF	TGTGCCAGCACCGGACAGAACCCCTACGAGCAGTACTTC